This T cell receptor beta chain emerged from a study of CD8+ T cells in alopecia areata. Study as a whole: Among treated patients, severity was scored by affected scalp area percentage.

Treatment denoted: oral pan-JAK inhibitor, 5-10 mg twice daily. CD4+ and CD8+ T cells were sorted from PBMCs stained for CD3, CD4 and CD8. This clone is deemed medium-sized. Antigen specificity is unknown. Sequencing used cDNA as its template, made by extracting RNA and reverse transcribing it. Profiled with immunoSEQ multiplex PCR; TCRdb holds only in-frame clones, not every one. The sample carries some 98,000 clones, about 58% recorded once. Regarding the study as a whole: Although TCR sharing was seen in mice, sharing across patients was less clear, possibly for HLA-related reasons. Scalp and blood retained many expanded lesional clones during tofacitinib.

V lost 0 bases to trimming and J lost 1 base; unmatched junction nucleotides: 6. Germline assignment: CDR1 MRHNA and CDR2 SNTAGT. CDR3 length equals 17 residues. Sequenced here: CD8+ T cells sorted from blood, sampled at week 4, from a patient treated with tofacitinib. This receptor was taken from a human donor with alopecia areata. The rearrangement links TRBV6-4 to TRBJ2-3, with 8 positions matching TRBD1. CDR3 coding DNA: TGTGCCAGCAGTGACTCGTCAGGGGGCGATGGCACAGATACGCAGTATTTT. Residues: CASSDSSGGDGTDTQYF.